This TCR beta chain emerged from a study of cytomegalovirus exposure and HLA in healthy donors. The CDR3 is 16 amino acids. Per the germline V gene, CDR1 is MNHEY and CDR2 is SVGAGI. Trimming took 3 bases from V and 0 from J, leaving 12 bases between them. This clone was observed a few times. This PCR relied on a set of 60 Vbeta primers and 13 Jbeta primers. The table came from immunoSEQ multiplex PCR; TCRdb's copy has only in-frame clones and leaves some out. The sample yields 200,000 to 250,000 clones, about 89% seen once. This rearrangement joins TRBV6-5 to TRBJ2-1; maybe TRBD2 (6 bases). The receptor's source is a woman under 30 in good health and CMV-seronegative. The sequenced sample was PBMCs. The CDR3 is CASSYLDGSSYNEQFF. The CDR3 bases are TGTGCCAGCAGTTATTTGGACGGGAGCTCCTACAATGAGCAGTTCTTC.